A selection of T cell receptor beta chains follows, all from one sample in a study of T cells after yellow fever vaccination. Via MiXCR, TCRdb re-called the 5' RACE reads, giving one row per CDR3 protein. The sample contains 120,000 to 150,000 distinct CDR3 sequences, 7.7% of which appear only once. Sample: CD4+ T cells sorted from PBMCs, taken 5 days after the yellow fever booster vaccination. These receptors were obtained from a man aged 30 to 45 who received the YFV17D yellow fever vaccine. Each CDR3 is given with its conserved first and last residue. The order of the fields is D gene, V gene, clone size, J gene, CDR3 protein, CDR3 DNA. D genes are given only for firm matches. Rows may omit the clone size; those that give it use once, few, many or a size class.

D gene: NA
V gene: TRBV7-2
clone size: many
J gene: TRBJ2-1
CDR3 protein: CASSLDSYNEQFF
CDR3 DNA: TGTGCCAGCAGTTTGGACTCCTACAATGAGCAGTTCTTC

D gene: NA
V gene: TRBV12-3/TRBV12-4
clone size: many
J gene: TRBJ1-3
CDR3 protein: CASSLSSGNTIYF
CDR3 DNA: TGTGCCAGCAGCCTCAGCTCTGGAAACACCATATATTTT

D gene: TRBD1
V gene: TRBV23-1
clone size: many
J gene: TRBJ2-7
CDR3 protein: CASSHPGTAVYEQYF
CDR3 DNA: TGCGCCAGCAGTCACCCCGGGACAGCAGTCTACGAGCAGTACTTC

D gene: TRBD1
V gene: TRBV7-9
clone size: many
J gene: TRBJ1-5
CDR3 protein: CASSSLTGGNQPQHF
CDR3 DNA: TGTGCCAGCAGCTCACTGACAGGGGGCAATCAGCCCCAGCATTTT

D gene: TRBD1
V gene: TRBV29-1
clone size: many
J gene: TRBJ2-1
CDR3 protein: CSVYRGNEQFF
CDR3 DNA: TGCAGCGTCTACAGGGGGAATGAGCAGTTCTTC

D gene: NA
V gene: TRBV6-1
clone size: many
J gene: TRBJ1-1
CDR3 protein: CASSEVTANTEAFF
CDR3 DNA: TGTGCCAGCAGTGAGGTGACAGCCAACACTGAAGCTTTCTTT

D gene: TRBD2
V gene: TRBV12-3/TRBV12-4
clone size: many
J gene: TRBJ2-3
CDR3 protein: CASSFLAGGVDTQYF
CDR3 DNA: TGTGCCAGCAGTTTCTTAGCGGGAGGGGTAGATACGCAGTATTTT

D gene: TRBD2
V gene: TRBV19
clone size: few
J gene: TRBJ2-2
CDR3 protein: CASSRGLAGNTGELFF
CDR3 DNA: TGTGCCAGTAGTAGGGGACTAGCGGGCAACACCGGGGAGCTGTTTTTT

D gene: TRBD2
V gene: TRBV7-9
clone size: many
J gene: TRBJ2-3
CDR3 protein: CASSFSLAGATDTQYF
CDR3 DNA: TGTGCCAGCAGCTTTTCACTAGCGGGAGCCACAGATACGCAGTATTTT

D gene: TRBD1
V gene: TRBV10-3
clone size: many
J gene: TRBJ2-7
CDR3 protein: CAISDPGTGGAYEQYF
CDR3 DNA: TGTGCCATCAGTGACCCCGGGACAGGGGGCGCGTACGAGCAGTACTTC

D gene: TRBD1
V gene: TRBV5-6
clone size: many
J gene: TRBJ1-3
CDR3 protein: CASSSAGGGPGNTIYF
CDR3 DNA: TGTGCCAGCAGCTCCGCTGGAGGGGGCCCTGGAAACACCATATATTTT

D gene: NA
V gene: TRBV5-6
clone size: many
J gene: TRBJ2-1
CDR3 protein: CASSRQRMEQFF
CDR3 DNA: TGTGCCAGCAGCCGACAGCGCATGGAGCAGTTCTTC

D gene: NA
V gene: TRBV4-3
clone size: many
J gene: TRBJ2-2
CDR3 protein: CASSQVALGTGELFF
CDR3 DNA: TGCGCCAGCAGCCAAGTGGCATTAGGGACCGGGGAGCTGTTTTTT

D gene: TRBD2
V gene: TRBV9
clone size: many
J gene: TRBJ2-7
CDR3 protein: CASSVGGDIRTSGSYEQYF
CDR3 DNA: TGTGCCAGCAGCGTAGGGGGGGATATCAGGACTAGCGGGTCCTACGAGCAGTACTTC

D gene: TRBD2
V gene: TRBV28
clone size: many
J gene: TRBJ2-1
CDR3 protein: CASSLGGTRGNNEQFF
CDR3 DNA: TGTGCCAGCAGTTTGGGCGGGACTAGAGGTAACAATGAGCAGTTCTTC

D gene: NA
V gene: TRBV3-1
clone size: NA
J gene: TRBJ2-7
CDR3 protein: CASSQEHRRYEQYF
CDR3 DNA: TGTGCCAGCAGCCAAGAGCACAGGAGGTACGAGCAGTACTTC

D gene: NA
V gene: TRBV20-1
clone size: few
J gene: TRBJ2-3
CDR3 protein: CSARVDTQYF
CDR3 DNA: TGCAGTGCCAGAGTGGATACGCAGTATTTT

D gene: NA
V gene: TRBV20-1
clone size: NA
J gene: TRBJ2-2
CDR3 protein: CSARGPEGSARSGELFF
CDR3 DNA: TGCAGTGCTAGGGGGCCCGAGGGTTCTGCCCGGTCCGGGGAGCTGTTTTTT

D gene: NA
V gene: TRBV20-1
clone size: many
J gene: TRBJ2-7
CDR3 protein: CSAKIDTRPYEQYF
CDR3 DNA: TGCAGTGCTAAGATAGACACGAGACCCTACGAGCAGTACTTC

D gene: NA
V gene: TRBV20-1
clone size: many
J gene: TRBJ2-7
CDR3 protein: CSAIRTSPMEQYF
CDR3 DNA: TGCAGTGCTATAAGAACTAGCCCTATGGAGCAGTACTTC

D gene: TRBD1
V gene: TRBV5-5
clone size: many
J gene: TRBJ1-6
CDR3 protein: CASSRTGDNSPLHF
CDR3 DNA: TGTGCCAGCAGCAGGACAGGGGATAATTCACCCCTCCACTTT

D gene: NA
V gene: TRBV15
clone size: many
J gene: TRBJ1-2
CDR3 protein: CATSRDLAEYGYTF
CDR3 DNA: TGTGCCACCAGCAGAGATCTGGCTGAGTATGGCTACACCTTC

D gene: NA
V gene: TRBV28
clone size: many
J gene: TRBJ2-7
CDR3 protein: CASSVRRVTYEQYF
CDR3 DNA: TGTGCCAGCAGTGTGCGCAGGGTTACCTACGAGCAGTACTTC

D gene: NA
V gene: TRBV19
clone size: few
J gene: TRBJ1-5
CDR3 protein: CASSPEAGNQPQHF
CDR3 DNA: TGTGCCAGTAGTCCGGAGGCAGGCAATCAGCCCCAGCATTTT

D gene: NA
V gene: TRBV5-1
clone size: many
J gene: TRBJ2-1
CDR3 protein: CASSNPPLEGVQFF
CDR3 DNA: TGCGCCAGCAGCAACCCCCCCCTGGAGGGGGTCCAGTTCTTC

D gene: NA
V gene: TRBV20-1
clone size: many
J gene: TRBJ1-1
CDR3 protein: CSAIENLNTEAFF
CDR3 DNA: TGCAGTGCTATCGAAAACTTGAACACTGAAGCTTTCTTT

D gene: NA
V gene: TRBV28
clone size: many
J gene: TRBJ2-2
CDR3 protein: CASTGPNTGELFF
CDR3 DNA: TGTGCCAGCACCGGACCGAACACCGGGGAGCTGTTTTTT

D gene: NA
V gene: TRBV7-3
clone size: many
J gene: TRBJ2-1
CDR3 protein: CASRPGSSYNEQFF
CDR3 DNA: TGTGCCAGCAGGCCCGGGAGCTCCTACAATGAGCAGTTCTTC

D gene: TRBD2
V gene: TRBV20-1
clone size: many
J gene: TRBJ2-1
CDR3 protein: CSASDLSGRYNEQFF
CDR3 DNA: TGCAGTGCTAGTGACCTTAGCGGGAGGTACAATGAGCAGTTCTTC

D gene: NA
V gene: TRBV7-2
clone size: NA
J gene: TRBJ1-2
CDR3 protein: CASSPEGGFGYGYTF
CDR3 DNA: TGTGCCAGCAGCCCCGAGGGGGGGTTCGGCTATGGCTACACCTTC

D gene: NA
V gene: TRBV10-3
clone size: many
J gene: TRBJ2-5
CDR3 protein: CAVGLGEETQYF
CDR3 DNA: TGTGCCGTCGGGTTGGGGGAAGAGACCCAGTACTTC